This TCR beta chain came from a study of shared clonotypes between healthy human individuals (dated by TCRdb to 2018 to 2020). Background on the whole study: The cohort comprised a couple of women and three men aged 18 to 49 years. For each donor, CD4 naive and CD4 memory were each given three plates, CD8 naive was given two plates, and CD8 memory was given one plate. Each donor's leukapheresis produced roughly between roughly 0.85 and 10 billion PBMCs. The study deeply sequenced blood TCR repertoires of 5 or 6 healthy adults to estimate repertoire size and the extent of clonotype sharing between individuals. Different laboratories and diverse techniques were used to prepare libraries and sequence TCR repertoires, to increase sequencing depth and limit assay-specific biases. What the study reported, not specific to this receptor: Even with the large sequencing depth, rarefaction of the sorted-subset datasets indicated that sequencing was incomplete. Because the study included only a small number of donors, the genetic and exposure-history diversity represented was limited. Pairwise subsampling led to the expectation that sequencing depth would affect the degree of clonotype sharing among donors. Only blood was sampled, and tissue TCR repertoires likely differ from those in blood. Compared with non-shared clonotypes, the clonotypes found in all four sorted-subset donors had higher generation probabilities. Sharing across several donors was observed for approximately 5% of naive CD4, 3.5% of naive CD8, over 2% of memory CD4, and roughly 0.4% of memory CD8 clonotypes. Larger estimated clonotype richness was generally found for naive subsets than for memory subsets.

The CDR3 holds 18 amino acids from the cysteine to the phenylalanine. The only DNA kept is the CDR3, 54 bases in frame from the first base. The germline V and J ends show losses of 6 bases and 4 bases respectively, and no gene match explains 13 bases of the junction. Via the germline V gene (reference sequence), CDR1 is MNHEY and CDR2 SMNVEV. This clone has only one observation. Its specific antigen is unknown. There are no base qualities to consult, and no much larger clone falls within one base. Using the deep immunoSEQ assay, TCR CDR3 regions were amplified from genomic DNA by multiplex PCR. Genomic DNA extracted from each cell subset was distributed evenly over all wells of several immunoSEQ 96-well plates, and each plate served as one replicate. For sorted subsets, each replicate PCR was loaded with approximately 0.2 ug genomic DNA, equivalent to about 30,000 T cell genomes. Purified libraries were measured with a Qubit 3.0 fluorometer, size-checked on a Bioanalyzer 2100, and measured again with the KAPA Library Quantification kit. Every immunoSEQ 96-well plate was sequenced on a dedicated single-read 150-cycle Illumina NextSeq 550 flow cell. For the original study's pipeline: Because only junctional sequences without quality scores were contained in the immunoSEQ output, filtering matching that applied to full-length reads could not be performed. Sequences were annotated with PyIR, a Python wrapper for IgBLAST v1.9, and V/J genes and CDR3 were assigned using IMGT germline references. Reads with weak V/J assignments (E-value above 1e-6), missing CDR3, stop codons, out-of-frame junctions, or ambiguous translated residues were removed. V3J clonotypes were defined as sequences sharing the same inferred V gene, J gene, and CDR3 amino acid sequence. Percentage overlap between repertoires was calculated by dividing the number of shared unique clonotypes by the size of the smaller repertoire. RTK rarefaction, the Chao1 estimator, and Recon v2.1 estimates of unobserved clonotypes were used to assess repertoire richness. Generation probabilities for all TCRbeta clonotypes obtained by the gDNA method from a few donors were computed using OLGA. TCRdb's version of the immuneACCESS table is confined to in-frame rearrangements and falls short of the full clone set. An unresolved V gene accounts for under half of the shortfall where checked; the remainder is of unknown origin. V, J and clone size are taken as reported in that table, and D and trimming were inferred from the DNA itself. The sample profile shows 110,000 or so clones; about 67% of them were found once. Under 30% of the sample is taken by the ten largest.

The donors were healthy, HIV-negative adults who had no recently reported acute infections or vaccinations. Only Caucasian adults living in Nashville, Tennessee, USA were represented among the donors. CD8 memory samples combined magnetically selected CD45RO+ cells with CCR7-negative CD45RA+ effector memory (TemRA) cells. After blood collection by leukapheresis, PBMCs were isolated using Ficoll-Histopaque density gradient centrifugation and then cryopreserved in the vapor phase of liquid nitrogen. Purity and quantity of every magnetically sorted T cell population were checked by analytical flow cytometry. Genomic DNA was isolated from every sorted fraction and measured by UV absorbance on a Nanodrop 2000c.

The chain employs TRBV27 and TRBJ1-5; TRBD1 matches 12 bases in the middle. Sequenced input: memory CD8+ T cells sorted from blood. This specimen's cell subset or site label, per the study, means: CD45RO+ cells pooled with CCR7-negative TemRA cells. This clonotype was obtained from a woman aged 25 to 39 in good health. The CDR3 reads CASRARGTGGGRNQPQHF. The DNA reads TGTGCCAGCAGAGCAAGAGGGACAGGGGGCGGTAGGAATCAGCCCCAGCATTTT.